Detailed here is one T cell receptor (beta chain). The data belong to a study of cytomegalovirus exposure and HLA in healthy donors. The primer mix had 60 Vbeta and 13 Jbeta primers. Assay used: immunoSEQ multiplex PCR; TCRdb lists only in-frame clones, some missing. This sample has 170,000 or so clones, with about four fifths found just once. This clonotype originated in a man in his late teens or twenties in good health and CMV-seronegative. Sample: PBMCs.

CDR3 loop: CASSLRPGGRWEAQYF. For the CDR3, the DNA is TGTGCCAGCAGCTTGCGTCCTGGCGGGAGGTGGGAGGCCCAGTACTTC. The rearrangement uses TRBV5-6 and TRBJ2-5; the match to TRBD2 covers 8 bases. Germline V gives CDR1 SGHDT, CDR2 YYEEEE. The trim removed 1 base at V and 9 bases at J, leaving 14 bases unmatched. CDR3 length: 16 amino acids. The full variable domain, completed using reference TRBV5-6 and TRBJ2-5, is DAGVTQSPTHLIKTRGQQVTLRCSPKSGHDTVSWYQQALGQGPQFIFQYYEEEERQRGNFPDRFSGHQFPNYSSELNVNALLLGDSALYLCASSLRPGGRWEAQYFGPGTRLLVL.